Listed here are 18 T cell receptor beta chains from one sample, sequenced in a study of Graves' ophthalmopathy and Graves' hyperthyroidism. RNA transcripts were the source from which TCR beta CDR3 regions were amplified. The first-round RT-PCR employed HTBI primers together with the Qiagen OneStep RT-PCR kit. A multiplex PCR was then performed as the second round. One entry per CDR3 protein, called by TCRdb with MiXCR from the multiplex PCR reads. Of about 740,000 distinct CDR3 sequences in the sample, around 40% were seen once. Material: peripheral blood. The receptor set was obtained from an adult man with Graves' ophthalmopathy.

This clonotype was recorded many times. V gene TRBV20-1 combines with J gene TRBJ1-2, with TRBD1 identical over 7 bases. V lost 3 bases to trimming and J lost 8 bases; unmatched junction nucleotides: 6. Germline-derived CDR1 and CDR2 are DFQATT and SNEGSKA (reference sequence). CDR3 length: 12 residues. CDR3 region: CSARSRDRGYTF. DNA of the CDR3: TGCAGTGCTAGGTCCCGGGACAGAGGCTACACCTTC.

The chain is built from TRBV7-2 and TRBJ1-4, with a tentative D call TRBD1 (6 bases). Looked up from germline, CDR1 is SGHTA and CDR2 is FQGNSA. The CDR3 is made up of 14 amino acids. Deletions cut 5 bases from V and 5 bases from J, with 12 bases between. In DNA, the CDR3 is TGTGCCAGCAGCGGAGTGACAGGAAATGAAAAACTGTTTTTT. As protein: CASSGVTGNEKLFF.

The gene calls are TRBV20-1 and TRBJ1-1; 9 bases agree with TRBD1. With V trimmed by 3 bases and J by 6 bases, 11 bases remained unmatched. Germline CDR1 and CDR2: DFQATT and SNEGSKA (reference sequence). CDR3 length: 15 residues. The CDR3: CSARGGQGVRAEAFF. CDR3 nucleotides: TGCAGTGCTAGGGGGGGACAGGGTGTAAGGGCTGAAGCTTTCTTT.

The chain recombines TRBV6-5 with TRBJ1-3; 7 bases map to TRBD1. The ends lost 6 bases at V and 2 bases at J; junction bases unmatched: 4. The CDR3 length is 14 residues. Per the germline V gene, CDR1 is MNHEY and CDR2 is SVGAGI. This CDR3 is CASRDTGAGNTIYF. The CDR3 nucleotides read TGTGCCAGCAGAGACACAGGGGCTGGAAACACCATATATTTT.

The chain is built from TRBV29-1 and TRBJ1-5; tentatively, D is TRBD1 (6 bases). There are 12 residues in the CDR3. Germline lookup yields CDR1 SQVTM and CDR2 ANQGSEA. V was shortened by 8 bases and J by 5 bases, with 13 bases between the two germline ends. The CDR3 protein is CSSLTGHQPQHF. The CDR3 DNA sequence: TGCAGCAGTTTAACAGGGCATCAGCCCCAGCATTTT.

This clonotype was recorded at least ten times. The chain has TRBV10-3 and TRBJ1-5, with D unresolved. The V end lost 10 bases, the J end lost 11 bases, and 21 bases lay between the germline ends. The CDR3 is 13 residues long. From germline, CDR1 is ENHRY and CDR2 SYGVKD. The CDR3 DNA sequence: TGTGCCAGCCGGATAGGCGGAATCATGACCCAGCATTTT. Protein: CASRIGGIMTQHF.

The J gene is TRBJ2-7, the V gene TRBV7-9; 8 bases match TRBD1. CDR3 length: 14 amino acids. After removal of 3 bases from V and 2 bases from J, the junction contained 3 bases not matched to a gene. The germline CDR1 and CDR2 sequences are SEHNR and FQNEAQ (reference sequence). The CDR3 loop reads CASSLTGEPYEQYF. CDR3 DNA sequence: TGTGCCAGCAGCTTGACAGGGGAGCCCTACGAGCAGTACTTC.

The rearrangement links TRBV7-2 to TRBJ2-2, with a tentative D call TRBD2 (7 bases). CDR1 is SGHTA and CDR2 is FQGNSA in the germline V gene. Trimming stripped 5 bases from V and 8 bases from J, with 21 bases between. The CDR3 consists of 16 residues. CDR3 sequence: CASSQGINGRSGELFF. CDR3 DNA: TGTGCCAGCAGCCAGGGGATAAACGGGAGGTCGGGGGAGCTGTTTTTT.

This clonotype was seen a single time. J is TRBJ2-3 and V is TRBV20-1; D might be TRBD1 or TRBD2, each matching 5 bases. The CDR3 is 15 amino acids. Trimming pared 6 bases from V and 2 bases from J, leaving 18 bases between. Germline CDR1 DFQATT, CDR2 SNEGSKA (reference sequence). The CDR3 DNA sequence: TGCAGTGCCCAGACGCAGGGACCGCTCACAGATACGCAGTATTTT. It codes for CSAQTQGPLTDTQYF.

A few counts support this clonotype. The chain couples TRBV5-8 to TRBJ2-5; D not resolved. CDR3 length equals 11 residues. Trimming took 5 bases from V and 7 from J, leaving 9 bases between them. Germline CDR1 is SGHTS and CDR2 is YDEGEE. The CDR3, as DNA: TGTGCCAGCAGTGGGGTTGGGACCCAGTACTTC. Translating gives CASSGVGTQYF.

The chain couples TRBV5-4 to TRBJ2-7; D not resolved. The ends were cut back, 4 bases at V and 4 bases at J, with 15 bases in the middle. Per germline, CDR1 SGHNT and CDR2 YYREEE (reference sequence). The CDR3 has 14 amino acids. CDR3 loop: CASSPQDSLYEQYF. CDR3 DNA sequence: TGTGCCAGCAGCCCGCAGGATAGCTTATACGAGCAGTACTTC.

In DNA form, the CDR3 reads TGTGCCAGCAGGACTAGCGGACACACAGATACGCAGTATTTT. As protein: CASRTSGHTDTQYF. This chain joins TRBV2 and TRBJ2-3; 9 bases agree with TRBD2. The germline gives CDR1 SNHLY, CDR2 FYNNEI. CDR3 size: 14 residues. V lost 6 bases, J lost 2 bases, and 3 bases stayed unmatched. Full variable domain (rest looked up from reference TRBV2 and TRBJ2-3): EPEVTQTPSHQVTQMGQEVILRCVPISNHLYFYWYRQILGQKVEFLVSFYNNEISEKSEIFDDQFSVERPDGSNFTLKIRSTKLEDSAMYFCASRTSGHTDTQYFGPGTRLTVL.

There are many counts of this clonotype. The chain's CDR3 is CSVDRSGTNTGELFF. The CDR3 DNA sequence: TGCAGCGTTGACCGGTCAGGAACGAACACCGGGGAGCTGTTTTTT. V is TRBV29-1 and J is TRBJ2-2, with unresolved D. CDR3 length equals 15 residues. The V gene lost 3 bases and the J gene lost 0 bases, with 11 bases spanning the gap. The germline gives CDR1 SQVTM, CDR2 ANQGSEA.

This clonotype turned up a few times. The chain joins TRBV7-9 to TRBJ1-2; the D is unclear. V dropped 1 base and J dropped 0 bases, with 15 bases sitting between them. The germline CDR1 and CDR2 sequences are SEHNR and FQNEAQ (reference sequence). CDR3 length equals 17 residues. CDR3 coding DNA: TGTGCCAGCAGCTTAGGCGACGGAATGAATTCTAACTATGGCTACACCTTC. Amino acid sequence: CASSLGDGMNSNYGYTF.

The table lists this clonotype with a few counts. CDR3 coding DNA: TGTGCCAGCAGTTTAGCGTATGGCGGACAGTACTTC. It yields the protein CASSLAYGGQYF. The chain combines TRBV12-3 or TRBV12-4 with TRBJ2-7; D is undetermined. This CDR3 spans 12 amino acids. V gave up 0 bases and J gave up 10 bases, with 10 bases separating them.

In this sample, this clonotype turned up a few times. The rearrangement joins TRBV6-6 to TRBJ1-5; 10 bases agree with TRBD1. The germline gives CDR1 MNHNY, CDR2 SVGAGI (reference sequence). The CDR3 sequence is 15 residues long. The V gene end was trimmed by 2 bases and the J gene end by 7 bases; junction bases not matched to a gene: 5. The CDR3 nucleotides read TGTGCCAGCAGTTACACGGGACAGGGGAACCAGCCCCAGCATTTT. Encoded protein: CASSYTGQGNQPQHF.

This clonotype appeared a few times. This rearrangement joins TRBV2 to TRBJ2-5; no definite D call. The CDR3 totals 13 residues. Germline V lookup: CDR1 SNHLY, CDR2 FYNNEI. V was clipped by 5 bases and J by 7 bases, with 14 bases between them. The CDR3 coding sequence is TGTGCCAGCAGTTCCATTTTGTTAGGGACCCAGTACTTC. This codes for CASSSILLGTQYF.

This clonotype was observed a handful of times. V and J are TRBV20-1 and TRBJ1-4; no reliable D call. V was cut by 6 bases and J by 5 bases, with 16 bases left in between. This CDR3 region has 14 residues. The germline V gene encodes CDR1 DFQATT and CDR2 SNEGSKA (reference sequence). The CDR3 DNA follows: TGCAGTGCCAGAACCGGACTGGGAAATGAAAAACTGTTTTTT. This sequence encodes CSARTGLGNEKLFF.